The sequence of this TCR beta chain was determined in a study of tumor-infiltrating lymphocytes in localized non-small cell lung cancer. In the study overall: Patients included smokers and never-smokers with various histologies, some sampled after neoadjuvant chemotherapy.

The CDR3 runs to 13 residues. Trimming removed 4 bases at V and 7 bases at J, with 12 bases between. The germline V gene encodes CDR1 SGHNT and CDR2 YYREEE (reference sequence). Points from the study as a whole: Compared with uninvolved lung, tumors showed higher T cell infiltration by TCRbeta sequencing.

Some clones are missing from TCRdb's copy, which holds only in-frame ones; the method was immunoSEQ multiplex PCR. The sample has about 6,600 clones, around 70% seen once. Concerning this clone: Its antigen is unidentified.

Source material: lung tumor tissue. This sequence joins TRBV5-4 and TRBJ2-1, with D tentatively TRBD1 (6 bases). The sequence came from a human donor with non-small cell lung cancer. The CDR3 DNA reads TGTGCCAGCAGCGTACAGGGAAGGAATGAGCAGTTCTTC. Translating gives CASSVQGRNEQFF.